This entry is about one TCR beta chain. What it binds is unknown. Germline V CDR1 and CDR2: MDHEN, SYDVKM. CDR3 length: 14 amino acids. Between the trimmed V and J ends, which lost 4 bases and 8 bases, there was a span of 14 bases. Generated by immunoSEQ multiplex PCR, the TCRdb table keeps only in-frame clones and is missing some. Found here are some 120,000 clones, 88% of them singletons; the top ten hold 1.4%. The source of the sample is a study of cytomegalovirus exposure and HLA in healthy donors. Study-level points and caveats: The majority of TCR sequences were rare, yet some public TCRs appeared in many donors. The authors listed 164 TCR beta chains as cytomegalovirus-associated. According to reports, the classifier identified cytomegalovirus status with high specificity and sensitivity. Subsequent analysis showed first-cohort TCR clusters tending to co-occur in roughly 130 validation repertoires.

This clonotype was sampled from a man aged 25 to 40 in good health and CMV-seronegative. The specimen sequenced was PBMCs. The V call is TRBV28, the J call TRBJ1-4; D is perhaps TRBD1 (5 bases). The CDR3: CASSSGGVEEKLFF. CDR3 in DNA: TGTGCCAGCAGTTCGGGGGGAGTAGAGGAAAAACTGTTTTTT.